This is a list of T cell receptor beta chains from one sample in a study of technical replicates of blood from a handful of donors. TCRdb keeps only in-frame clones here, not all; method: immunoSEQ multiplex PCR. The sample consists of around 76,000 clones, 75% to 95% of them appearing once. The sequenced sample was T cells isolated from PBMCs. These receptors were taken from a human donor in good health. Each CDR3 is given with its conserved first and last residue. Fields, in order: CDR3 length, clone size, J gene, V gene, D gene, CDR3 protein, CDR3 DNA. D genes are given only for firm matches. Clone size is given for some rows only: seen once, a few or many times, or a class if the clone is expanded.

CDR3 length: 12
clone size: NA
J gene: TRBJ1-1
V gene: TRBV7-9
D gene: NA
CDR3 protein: CASSSGDSTAFF
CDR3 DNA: TGTGCCAGCAGCTCCGGAGACTCGACAGCTTTCTTT

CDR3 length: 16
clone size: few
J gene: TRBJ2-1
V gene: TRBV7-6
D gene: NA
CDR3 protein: CASSYNYPGVDNEQFF
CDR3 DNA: TGTGCCAGCAGCTACAACTATCCGGGAGTAGACAATGAGCAGTTCTTC

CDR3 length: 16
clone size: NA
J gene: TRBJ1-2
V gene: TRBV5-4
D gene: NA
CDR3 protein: CASRPTGRGENYGYTF
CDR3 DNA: TGTGCCAGCAGACCTACGGGGCGGGGGGAGAACTATGGCTACACCTTC

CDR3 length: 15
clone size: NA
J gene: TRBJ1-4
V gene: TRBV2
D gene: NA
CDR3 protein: CASSAQRQSVAKLFF
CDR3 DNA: TGTGCCAGCAGCGCACAGAGACAATCCGTTGCAAAACTGTTTTTT

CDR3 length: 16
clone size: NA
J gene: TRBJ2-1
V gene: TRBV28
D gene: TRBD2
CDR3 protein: CATHTSGGISYNEQFF
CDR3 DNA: TGTGCCACCCATACTAGCGGGGGCATTTCCTACAATGAGCAGTTCTTC

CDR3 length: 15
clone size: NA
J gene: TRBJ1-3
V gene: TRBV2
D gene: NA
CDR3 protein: CASSEGGFSGNTIYF
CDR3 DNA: TGTGCCAGCAGTGAAGGGGGCTTCTCTGGAAACACCATATATTTT

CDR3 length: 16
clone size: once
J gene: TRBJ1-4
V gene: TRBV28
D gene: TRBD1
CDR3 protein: CASRKSTGFIGEKLFF
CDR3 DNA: TGTGCCAGCAGGAAATCGACAGGGTTCATCGGAGAAAAACTGTTTTTT

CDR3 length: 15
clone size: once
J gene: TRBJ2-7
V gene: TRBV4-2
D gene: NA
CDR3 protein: CASSQEGGGPYEQYF
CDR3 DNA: TGTGCCAGCAGCCAAGAGGGCGGGGGCCCCTACGAGCAGTACTTC

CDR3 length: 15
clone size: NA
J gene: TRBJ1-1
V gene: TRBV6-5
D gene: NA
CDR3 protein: CASSYSLGGNTEAFF
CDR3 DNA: TGTGCCAGCAGTTACTCTTTGGGAGGGAACACTGAAGCTTTCTTT

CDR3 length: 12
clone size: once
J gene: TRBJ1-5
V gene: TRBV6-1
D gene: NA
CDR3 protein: CASSEPPEPQHF
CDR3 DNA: TGTGCCAGCAGTGAACCCCCGGAGCCCCAGCATTTT

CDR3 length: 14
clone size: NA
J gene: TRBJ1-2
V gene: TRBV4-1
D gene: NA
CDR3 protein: CASSQDTLRAGYTF
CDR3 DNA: TGCGCCAGCAGCCAAGACACCCTGAGGGCTGGCTACACCTTC

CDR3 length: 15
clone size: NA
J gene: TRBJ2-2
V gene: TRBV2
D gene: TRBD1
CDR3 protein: CASSGPGGGTGELFF
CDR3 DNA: TGTGCCAGCAGCGGACCAGGGGGTGGCACCGGGGAGCTGTTTTTT

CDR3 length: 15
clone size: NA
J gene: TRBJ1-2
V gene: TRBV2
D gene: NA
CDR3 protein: CASSGLGSRNYGYTF
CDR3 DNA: TGTGCCAGCAGTGGGTTGGGCAGCCGCAACTATGGCTACACCTTC

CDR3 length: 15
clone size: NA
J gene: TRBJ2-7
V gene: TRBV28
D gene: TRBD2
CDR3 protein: CASSSRLADPYEQYF
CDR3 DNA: TGTGCCAGCAGTTCCCGACTAGCGGACCCTTACGAGCAGTACTTC

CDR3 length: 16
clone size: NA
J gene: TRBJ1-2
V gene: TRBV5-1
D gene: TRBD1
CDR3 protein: CASSLAGGQLTYGYTF
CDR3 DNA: TGCGCCAGCAGCTTGGCAGGGGGACAACTAACCTATGGCTACACCTTC

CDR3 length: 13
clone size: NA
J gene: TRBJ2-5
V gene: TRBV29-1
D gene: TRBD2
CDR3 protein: CSPWTSGSETQYF
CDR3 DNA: TGCAGCCCCTGGACTAGCGGGAGTGAGACCCAGTACTTC

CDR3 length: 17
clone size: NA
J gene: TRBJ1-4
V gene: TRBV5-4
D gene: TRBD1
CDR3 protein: CASSLRTGATTNEKLFF
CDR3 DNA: TGTGCCAGCAGCTTGAGGACAGGGGCGACAACTAATGAAAAACTGTTTTTT

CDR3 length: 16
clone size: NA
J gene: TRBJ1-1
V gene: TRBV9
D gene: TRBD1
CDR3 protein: CASSDGPGQGKIGAFF
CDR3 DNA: TGTGCCAGCAGCGACGGCCCGGGACAGGGGAAAATTGGAGCTTTCTTT

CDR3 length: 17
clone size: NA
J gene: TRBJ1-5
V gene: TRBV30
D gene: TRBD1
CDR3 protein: CAWSVRRGGQGDQPQHF
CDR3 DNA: TGTGCCTGGAGTGTACGTCGAGGGGGACAGGGGGATCAGCCCCAGCATTTT

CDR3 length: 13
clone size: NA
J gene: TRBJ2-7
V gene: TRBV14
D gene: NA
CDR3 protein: CASSQVVSSEQYF
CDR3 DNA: TGTGCCAGCAGCCAAGTCGTTAGCTCCGAGCAGTACTTC

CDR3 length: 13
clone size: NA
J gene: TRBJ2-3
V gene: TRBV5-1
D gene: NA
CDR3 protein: CASSLAHTDTQYF
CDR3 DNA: TGCGCCAGCAGCTTGGCACACACAGATACGCAGTATTTT

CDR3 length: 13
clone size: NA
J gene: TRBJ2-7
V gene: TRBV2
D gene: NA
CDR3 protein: CASSEEGRDRLYF
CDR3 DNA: TGTGCCAGCAGTGAAGAGGGGAGGGACAGGTTATACTTC

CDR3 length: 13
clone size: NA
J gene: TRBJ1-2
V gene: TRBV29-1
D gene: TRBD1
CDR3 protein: CSANAGTGGGYTF
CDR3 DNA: TGCAGCGCCAACGCCGGGACAGGGGGCGGCTACACCTTC

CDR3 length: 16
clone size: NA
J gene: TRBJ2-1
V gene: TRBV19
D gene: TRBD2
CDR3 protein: CASRLAGGSSYNEQFF
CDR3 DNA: TGTGCCAGTAGACTAGCGGGAGGGAGCTCCTACAATGAGCAGTTCTTC

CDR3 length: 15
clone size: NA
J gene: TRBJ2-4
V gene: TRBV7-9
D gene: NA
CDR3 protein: CASSLKGSGKNIQYF
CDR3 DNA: TGTGCCAGCAGCTTAAAGGGGTCTGGCAAAAACATTCAGTACTTC

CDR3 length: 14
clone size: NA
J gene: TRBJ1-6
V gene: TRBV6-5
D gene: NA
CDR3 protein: CASRSQGLGSPLHF
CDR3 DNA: TGTGCCAGCAGGTCACAGGGCTTGGGATCACCCCTCCACTTT

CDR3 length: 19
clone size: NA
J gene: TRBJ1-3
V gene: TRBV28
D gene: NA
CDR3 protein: CASSLPLTLTPSPGNTIYF
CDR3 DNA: TGTGCCAGCAGTTTACCCTTGACTTTGACCCCCTCCCCTGGAAACACCATATATTTT

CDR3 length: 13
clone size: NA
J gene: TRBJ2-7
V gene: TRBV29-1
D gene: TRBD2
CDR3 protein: CSVYTSVSYEQYF
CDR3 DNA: TGCAGCGTTTATACTAGCGTCTCCTACGAGCAGTACTTC

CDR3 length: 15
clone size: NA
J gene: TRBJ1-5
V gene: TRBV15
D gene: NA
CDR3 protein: CATSRQGQGNQPQHF
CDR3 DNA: TGTGCCACCAGCCGTCAGGGGCAAGGCAATCAGCCCCAGCATTTT

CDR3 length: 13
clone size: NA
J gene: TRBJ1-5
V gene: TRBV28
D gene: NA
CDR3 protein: CASSLARNQPQHF
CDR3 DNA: TGTGCCAGCAGTTTGGCCCGCAATCAGCCCCAGCATTTT

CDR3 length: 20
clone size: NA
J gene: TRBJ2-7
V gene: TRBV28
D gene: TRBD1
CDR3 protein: CASTTPLGSGTGGSGYEQYF
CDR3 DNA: TGTGCCAGCACCACGCCCTTGGGGTCAGGAACAGGGGGCTCCGGATACGAGCAGTACTTC

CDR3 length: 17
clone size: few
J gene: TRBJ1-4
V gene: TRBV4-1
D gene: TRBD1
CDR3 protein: CASSQGTGQGKNEKLFF
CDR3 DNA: TGCGCCAGCAGCCAAGGGACGGGACAGGGAAAGAATGAAAAACTGTTTTTT

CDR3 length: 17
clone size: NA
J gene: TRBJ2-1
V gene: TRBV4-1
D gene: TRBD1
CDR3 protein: CASSQEGSGTGYNEQFF
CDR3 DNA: TGCGCCAGCAGCCAAGAAGGGTCGGGGACAGGGTACAATGAGCAGTTCTTC

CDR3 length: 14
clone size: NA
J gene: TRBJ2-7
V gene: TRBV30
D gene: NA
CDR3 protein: CAWSSPEATYEQYF
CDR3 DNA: TGTGCCTGGAGTAGCCCCGAGGCCACCTACGAGCAGTACTTC

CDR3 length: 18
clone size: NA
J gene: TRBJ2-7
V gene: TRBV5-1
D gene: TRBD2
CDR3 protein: CASSLGGLAGGRTYEQYF
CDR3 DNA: TGCGCCAGCAGCTTGGGAGGGCTAGCGGGAGGGAGGACCTACGAGCAGTACTTC

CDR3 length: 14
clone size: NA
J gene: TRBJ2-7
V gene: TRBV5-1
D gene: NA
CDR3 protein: CASSLEQNSYEQYF
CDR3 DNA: TGCGCCAGCAGCTTGGAACAGAACTCCTACGAGCAGTACTTC

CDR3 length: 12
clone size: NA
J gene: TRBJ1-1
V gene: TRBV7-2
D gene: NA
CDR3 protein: CASSPGGTEAFF
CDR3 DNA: TGTGCCAGCAGCCCCGGGGGGACTGAAGCTTTCTTT

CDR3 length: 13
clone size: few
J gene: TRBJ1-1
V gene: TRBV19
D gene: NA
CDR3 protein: CASMSEGGAEAFF
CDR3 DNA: TGTGCCAGTATGTCGGAGGGAGGTGCTGAAGCTTTCTTT

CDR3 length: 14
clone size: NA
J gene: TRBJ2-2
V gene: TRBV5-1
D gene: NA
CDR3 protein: CASSSRLGRGELFF
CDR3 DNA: TGCGCCAGCAGCTCCCGACTAGGCAGGGGGGAGCTGTTTTTT

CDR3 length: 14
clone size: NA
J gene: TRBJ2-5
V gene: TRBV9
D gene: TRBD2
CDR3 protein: CASSAAGGGETQYF
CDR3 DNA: TGTGCCAGCAGCGCAGCGGGGGGTGGAGAGACCCAGTACTTC

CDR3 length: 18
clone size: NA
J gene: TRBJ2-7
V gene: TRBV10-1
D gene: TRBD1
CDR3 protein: CAAGERDRAIIITYEQYF
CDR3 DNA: TGCGCCGCCGGTGAACGGGACAGGGCTATTATAATAACCTACGAGCAGTACTTC

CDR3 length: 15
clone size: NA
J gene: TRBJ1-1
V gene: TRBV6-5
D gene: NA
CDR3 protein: CASSYSRPHRPEAFF
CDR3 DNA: TGTGCCAGCAGTTACTCCCGACCCCACAGGCCTGAAGCTTTCTTT

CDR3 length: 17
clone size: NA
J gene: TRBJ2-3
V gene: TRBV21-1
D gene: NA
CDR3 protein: CASSTRNSGTRTDTQYF
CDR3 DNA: TGTGCCAGCAGCACACGAAATAGCGGGACTAGGACAGATACGCAGTATTTT

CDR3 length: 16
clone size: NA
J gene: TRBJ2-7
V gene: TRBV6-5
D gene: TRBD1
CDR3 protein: CASSYSTGVFSYEQYF
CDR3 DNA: TGTGCCAGCAGTTACTCAACAGGGGTCTTCTCCTACGAGCAGTACTTC